One and the same sample provided the 12 T cell receptor beta chains below, sequenced in a study of radiation and T cells in renal cell carcinoma. Described time point: baseline pretreatment blood. Treatment given: 15 Gy SBRT to primary tumor, nephrectomy 4 weeks later. Clones were sequenced by immunoSEQ multiplex PCR, and TCRdb holds only the in-frame ones, with some missing. The sample lists about 50,000 clones, roughly 84% occurring once. This specimen consisted of blood, obtained from a patient whose treatment included radiotherapy and nephrectomy. The receptors stem from a woman aged 70-85 years with renal cell carcinoma.

In DNA form, the CDR3 reads TGCGCCAGCAGCTTAGGGCAGGGAGTCTTAAACACTGAAGCTTTCTTT. It encodes CASSLGQGVLNTEAFF. V gene TRBV5-1 combines with J gene TRBJ1-1, with D possibly being TRBD1 (5 bases). This CDR3 comprises 16 residues. The germline V gene has CDR1 SGHRS and CDR2 YFSETQ. Trimming cost V 2 bases and J 2 bases, with 16 bases left between them.

V and J are TRBV6-1 and TRBJ1-6; a weak D match, TRBD1 (6 bases). The CDR3 has 15 residues. V lost 2 bases and J 7 bases, leaving 12 bases between the germline ends. Germline V gene sequence: CDR1 MNHNS, CDR2 SASEGT. The CDR3 region has the DNA TGTGCCAGCAGTGAATTAGGGGGAGGGAATTCACCCCTCCACTTT. This encodes CASSELGGGNSPLHF.

The chain has TRBV5-1 and TRBJ2-3; D unclear. Trimming removed 0 bases from V and 4 bases from J, with 12 bases in between. The germline V gene encodes CDR1 SGHRS and CDR2 YFSETQ. The CDR3 extends over 15 amino acids. The CDR3 DNA is TGCGCCAGCAGCTTGGCCGCAAAGGAAGCAGATACGCAGTATTTT. It codes for CASSLAAKEADTQYF.

The rearrangement joins TRBV2 to TRBJ2-1, with TRBD2 matching 8 bases. The CDR3 covers 13 residues. Germline V gene data show CDR1 as SNHLY and CDR2 as FYNNEI. Trimming cost V 3 bases and J 7 bases; bases outside gene matches: 2. CDR3 region: CASSDSGGNEQFF. The CDR3 DNA reads as TGTGCCAGCAGTGACAGCGGGGGAAATGAGCAGTTCTTC.

J is TRBJ2-4 and V is TRBV7-2; TRBD2 agrees at 15 bases. The trim removed 4 bases at V and 1 base at J, leaving 8 bases unmatched. The CDR3 runs 19 residues. Germline V gene data show CDR1 as SGHTA and CDR2 as FQGNSA. Here the CDR3 reads CASSSGLAGGPWAKNIQYF. The CDR3 bases are TGTGCCAGCAGCTCGGGACTAGCGGGGGGCCCGTGGGCCAAAAACATTCAGTACTTC.

The chain carries TRBV7-9 and TRBJ1-4; D gene unclear. V dropped 2 bases and J dropped 6 bases, with 13 bases sitting between them. Germline assignment: CDR1 SEHNR and CDR2 FQNEAQ (reference sequence). The CDR3 sequence is 15 residues long. CDR3 residues: CASSLTNLRDEKLFF. In DNA form, the CDR3 reads TGTGCCAGCAGCTTAACGAATTTGAGGGATGAAAAACTGTTTTTT. Filled out from reference TRBV7-9 and TRBJ1-4, the complete variable domain reads DTGVSQNPRHKITKRGQNVTFRCDPISEHNRLYWYRQTLGQGPEFLTYFQNEAQLEKSRLLSDRFSAERPKGSFSTLEIQRTEQGDSAMYLCASSLTNLRDEKLFFGSGTQLSVL.

The chain employs TRBV4-1 and TRBJ2-7, with D perhaps TRBD1 or TRBD2 (5 bases each). The CDR3 totals 16 residues. Germline V gives CDR1 MGHRA, CDR2 YSYEKL. Trimming took off 2 bases at V and 3 bases at J, with 17 bases between the two ends. Here the CDR3 DNA reads TGCGCCAGCAGCCAATCGTTGGTGGGGGAACGCTACGAGCAGTACTTC. Its translation: CASSQSLVGERYEQYF.

The chain carries TRBV18 and TRBJ2-5; 7 bases align to TRBD2. The V segment lost 1 base and the J segment 5 bases; nucleotides outside the gene matches: 4. This CDR3 region has 14 residues. Germline-derived CDR1 and CDR2 are KGHSH and LQKENI. CDR3 protein: CASSPREGRETQYF. In nucleotides, the CDR3 is TGTGCCAGCTCACCACGGGAGGGTCGGGAGACCCAGTACTTC.

On this clone: In the same sample, other DNA sequences code for this CDR3. This chain connects TRBV14 to TRBJ2-5, with a possible D match to TRBD1 (5 bases). Germline V gene sequence: CDR1 SGHDN, CDR2 FVKESK. The germline V and J ends were trimmed by 0 bases and 4 bases, with 12 bases remaining between them. This CDR3 is 15 amino acids long. CDR3 sequence (DNA): TGTGCCAGCAGCCAAGAGCTGGGGCCAGGAGAGACCCAGTACTTC. Its translation: CASSQELGPGETQYF. Full variable domain (rest looked up from reference TRBV14 and TRBJ2-5): EAGVTQFPSHSVIEKGQTVTLRCDPISGHDNLYWYRRVMGKEIKFLLHFVKESKQDESGMPNNRFLAERTGGTYSTLKVQPAELEDSGVYFCASSQELGPGETQYFGPGTRLLVL.

The sample holds one count of this clone. This chain joins TRBV7-6 and TRBJ1-5; 9 bases fit TRBD1. The CDR3 totals 15 residues. CDR1 is SGHVS, CDR2 FNYEAQ, per germline. With V trimmed by 5 bases and J by 1 base, 3 bases remained unmatched. The CDR3, as DNA: TGTGCCAGCAGCCCCGGGACAGGGAGCAATCAGCCCCAGCATTTT. Amino acids: CASSPGTGSNQPQHF.

The V call is TRBV25-1, the J call TRBJ2-7; D is undetermined. CDR1 is MGHDK and CDR2 is SYGVNS in the germline V gene. This CDR3 is built from 11 residues. V was cut by 4 bases and J by 4 bases, with 5 bases left in between. The CDR3 nucleotides are TGTGCCAGCAGTGCCCTTTACGAGCAGTACTTC. It specifies CASSALYEQYF.

The rearrangement uses TRBV6-6 and TRBJ2-6, with D possibly being TRBD1 (5 bases). Looked up from germline, CDR1 is MNHNY and CDR2 is SVGAGI (reference sequence). The CDR3 consists of 15 residues. The V end lost 6 bases, the J end lost 4 bases, and 13 bases lay between the germline ends. CDR3 nucleotide sequence: TGTGCCAGCAGGAAGGACACCTCCGGGGCCAACGTCCTGACTTTC. It translates to CASRKDTSGANVLTF.